This T cell receptor (beta chain) is from a study of T-cell reconstitution after alpha-beta-depleted transplantation in children (dated by TCRdb to the mid-2010s). A note on the overall study: Using TCR repertoire profiling, the study followed T-cell immune reconstitution in a quantitative way in children after TCRalphabeta/CD19-depleted allogeneic hematopoietic cell transplantation.

This clonotype was detected ten times or more. What this receptor recognizes is not known. The input lacks base qualities; no much larger clone sits a single base away. Reading from cysteine to phenylalanine, the CDR3 counts 14 amino acids. Solely the CDR3 DNA is kept, with 42 bases framed from the first base. CDR1 and CDR2, looked up from the germline V gene (reference sequence), are DFQATT and SNEGSKA. Trimming costs V 5 bases and J 3 bases, and their ends lie 15 bases apart. The library relied on PCR. The instrument was an Illumina HiSeq 2500. TCR libraries were prepared with molecular barcoding, using unique molecular identifiers to normalize TCRbeta repertoire quantification. The public sequencing data were trimmed at Q25 with fastp and processed into clonotypes with MiXCR by TCRdb, which kept only in-frame beta chains. Each record represents a unique CDR3 protein, reported with the most common genes and DNA among its rows. The sample yields hundreds of thousands of distinct CDR3 sequences; around 12% were counted once. Of the sample, about 2.4% falls within the top ten clones.

Sequencing was performed on PBMCs from the stem cell graft donor, taken from the stem cell graft. The chain employs TRBV20-1 and TRBJ2-3; a weak D assignment points to TRBD2 (5 bases agree). This clonotype was sampled from a human donor who donated a stem cell graft to a child with acute lymphoblastic leukemia. In nucleotide form, the sequence is TGCAGTGCTTCCATCGGAGGTAGTACAGATACGCAGTATTTT. It translates to CSASIGGSTDTQYF.